A selection of T cell receptor beta chains follows, all from one sample in a study of vaccination effects on CD4 cells after COVID-19. These TCRs' antigens remain unknown. Measured with immunoSEQ multiplex PCR; TCRdb has only the in-frame clones, and not every one. The data hold about 66,000 clones, with over 75% observed a single time. The source was CD4+ T cells from PBMCs cultured without peptide, collected after COVID-19 vaccination. The receptors derive from a human donor who received a COVID-19 vaccine. The CDR3 runs from the conserved cysteine through the conserved F or W. The order of the fields is J gene, clone size, V gene, D gene, CDR3 DNA, CDR3 protein. The D gene is left open where the match is weak. Not every row has a clone size; where given, it reads once, few, many or a size class.

TRBJ2-2 | NA | TRBV2 | TRBD1 | TGTGCCAGCAGTGGTAACAGGGGGCCCGGGGAGCTGTTTTTT | CASSGNRGPGELFF
TRBJ1-1 | NA | TRBV5-8 | TRBD1 | TGTGCCAGCCCGGTAGACAGGGGGGGATTAGACACTGAAGCTTTCTTT | CASPVDRGGLDTEAFF
TRBJ1-2 | NA | TRBV7-2 | NA | TGTGCCAGCAGCTTAAGCCCGCGGGGGGACGGAGCCTATGGCTACACCTTC | CASSLSPRGDGAYGYTF
TRBJ2-1 | NA | TRBV7-9 | NA | TGTGCCAGCAGCTTAAGACAGGGAGGCTACAATGAGCAGTTCTTC | CASSLRQGGYNEQFF
TRBJ1-5 | NA | TRBV18 | NA | TGTGCCAGCTCACCGGAACACGTGGGACTTGCTAGCAATCAGCCCCAGCATTTT | CASSPEHVGLASNQPQHF
TRBJ1-2 | once | TRBV6-5 | NA | TGTGCCAGCAGTTACTCAATCCAGGGCGGGGCAACTGGCTACACCTTC | CASSYSIQGGATGYTF
TRBJ2-5 | NA | TRBV24-1 | NA | TGTGCCACCATGCCCCCAGGCGAACAAGAGACCCAGTACTTC | CATMPPGEQETQYF
TRBJ2-5 | NA | TRBV3-1/TRBV3-2 | NA | TGTGCCAGCAGCCCCTCCAGCACTAACCAAGAGACCCAGTACTTC | CASSPSSTNQETQYF
TRBJ2-5 | NA | TRBV5-5 | TRBD2 | TGTGCCAGCAGGCCACTAAGCGGGGGGCGAGGGGAGACCCAGTACTTC | CASRPLSGGRGETQYF
TRBJ2-3 | NA | TRBV12-5 | NA | TGTGCTAGTGGTTCCCGCACAGATACGCAGTATTTT | CASGSRTDTQYF
TRBJ2-4 | NA | TRBV5-1 | TRBD1 | TGCGCCAGCAGCTTGGGTCAGGGGGCATCCAAAAACATTCAGTACTTC | CASSLGQGASKNIQYF
TRBJ1-2 | NA | TRBV7-2 | NA | TGTGCCAGCAGCCTACAGAGCTATGGCTACACCTTC | CASSLQSYGYTF
TRBJ1-1 | NA | TRBV6-5 | TRBD1 | TGTGCCAGCAGGCCGGGGACAGGGGGCAGAACTGAAGCTTTCTTT | CASRPGTGGRTEAFF
TRBJ2-1 | NA | TRBV6-2/TRBV6-3 | TRBD2 | TGTGCCAGCAGTCTTCCGATAGCGGGGTCCTCCTACAATGAGCAGTTCTTC | CASSLPIAGSSYNEQFF
TRBJ2-2 | NA | TRBV7-2 | NA | TGTGCCAGCAGCCTTACCCCTTTGAAGGCCGGGGAGCTGTTTTTT | CASSLTPLKAGELFF
TRBJ2-2 | NA | TRBV7-3 | NA | TGTGCCACCCGGGAGCTTGAGTATACCGGGGAGCTGTTTTTT | CATRELEYTGELFF
TRBJ2-5 | NA | TRBV2 | TRBD1 | TGTGCCAGCAGTAAGGACAGGGGGGGGACCCAGTACTTC | CASSKDRGGTQYF
TRBJ2-2 | NA | TRBV7-2 | TRBD2 | TGTGCCAGCAGCTTAGGGGGGGGTCTCGGGGAGCTGTTTTTT | CASSLGGGLGELFF
TRBJ1-2 | NA | TRBV2 | NA | TGTGCCAGCAGTGAGGCAGATAACTATGGCTACACCTTC | CASSEADNYGYTF
TRBJ1-5 | NA | TRBV7-8 | NA | TGTGCCAGCAGCGCTCGTTGGGATAGCAATCAGCCCCAGCATTTT | CASSARWDSNQPQHF
TRBJ1-2 | once | TRBV7-8 | NA | TGTGCCAGCAGCTTAGTCAGGGGCCCCTGGGGGGGTGGCTACACCTTC | CASSLVRGPWGGGYTF
TRBJ1-4 | NA | TRBV7-9 | NA | TGTGCCAGCAGCCCTTCCCTTCGACAGTCGGGCAATGAAAAACTGTTTTTT | CASSPSLRQSGNEKLFF
TRBJ2-3 | NA | TRBV3-1/TRBV3-2 | TRBD2 | TGTGCCAGCAGCCAGGCCCTACTAGCGGGGGCGGCAGATACGCAGTATTTT | CASSQALLAGAADTQYF
TRBJ1-1 | few | TRBV24-1 | NA | TGTGCCACCAGTGATCAGGGACTAGCTTTCTTT | CATSDQGLAFF
TRBJ2-3 | NA | TRBV24-1 | NA | TGTGCCACCAGCACCGCGCGGATTAGCACAGATACGCAGTATTTT | CATSTARISTDTQYF
TRBJ1-1 | few | TRBV5-6 | NA | TGTGCCAGCAGCTACGGGATACTAGCGAACACTGAAGCTTTCTTT | CASSYGILANTEAFF
TRBJ2-3 | NA | TRBV6-6 | TRBD1 | TGTGCCAGCAGTAGATCGGGACAGGGTGGGACAGATACGCAGTATTTT | CASSRSGQGGTDTQYF
TRBJ2-1 | few | TRBV19 | NA | TGTGCCAGTAGTAGACAGTGGGGCGATGAGCAGTTCTTC | CASSRQWGDEQFF
TRBJ2-5 | NA | TRBV5-1 | NA | TGCGCCAGCAGCCCAATCGGCCAGAGGGGACACCAAGAGACCCAGTACTTC | CASSPIGQRGHQETQYF
TRBJ1-4 | NA | TRBV4-3 | NA | TGCGCCAGCAGCCAGGAGTATGGACGGTCGGGGGATGAAAAACTGTTTTTT | CASSQEYGRSGDEKLFF
TRBJ2-5 | NA | TRBV20-1 | NA | TGCAGTGCTAGTTTATCCGCCGAGACCCAGTACTTC | CSASLSAETQYF
TRBJ2-3 | NA | TRBV5-1 | TRBD1 | TGCGCCAGCAGCTCTCACCGGACAGGATACACAGATACGCAGTATTTT | CASSSHRTGYTDTQYF
TRBJ1-2 | few | TRBV27 | TRBD1 | TGTGCCAGCAGTTTTGGGGACAGGGTTTATGGCTACACCTTC | CASSFGDRVYGYTF
TRBJ1-2 | NA | TRBV19 | NA | TGTGCCAGTAAGCGCTTCGAGGGTTTGTATGGCTACACCTTC | CASKRFEGLYGYTF
TRBJ1-4 | NA | TRBV7-9 | NA | TGTGCCAGCAGCCCGAATGAAAAACTGTTTTTT | CASSPNEKLFF
TRBJ1-2 | few | TRBV7-8 | NA | TGTGCCAGCAGCTTACGAGAGGGGGGCTATGGCTACACCTTC | CASSLREGGYGYTF
TRBJ2-2 | once | TRBV19 | NA | TGTGCCAGTAGTATAGGGGGGACACTGAACACCGGGGAGCTGTTTTTT | CASSIGGTLNTGELFF
TRBJ2-4 | NA | TRBV6-1 | NA | TGTGCCAGCAGTGAACTTGGCAAATCAGCCTACTTC | CASSELGKSAYF
TRBJ2-2 | NA | TRBV10-1 | NA | TGCGCCAGCAGGCCAGCTGGGAACACCGGGGAGCTGTTTTTT | CASRPAGNTGELFF
TRBJ1-6 | NA | TRBV27 | NA | TGTGCCAGCAGGGAGTTGGGGCGCCTTAATTCACCCCTCCACTTT | CASRELGRLNSPLHF
TRBJ1-6 | NA | TRBV6-6 | NA | TGTGCCAGCAGTCCCACCGGGGGGAATAATTCACCCCTCCACTTT | CASSPTGGNNSPLHF
TRBJ2-3 | NA | TRBV6-1 | TRBD2 | TGTGCCAGCAGTGCCACGGGACTAGCGGGGGGTGCCCCCGATACGCAGTATTTT | CASSATGLAGGAPDTQYF
TRBJ1-3 | NA | TRBV2 | NA | TGTGCCAGCAGAGCGGACACTGGAAACACCATATATTTT | CASRADTGNTIYF
TRBJ1-5 | NA | TRBV3-1/TRBV3-2 | TRBD1 | TGTGCCAGCAGCCAAGATATTGGGCAGGGGGAGGGCCGGCCCCAGCATTTT | CASSQDIGQGEGRPQHF
TRBJ1-2 | NA | TRBV15 | TRBD1 | TGTGCCACCAGCAGAGCGAGACAGGGAGGCAACACCTTC | CATSRARQGGNTF
TRBJ2-3 | once | TRBV24-1 | NA | TGTGCCACCCCGACAGCGGGTGTCGAGTGGGCAGATACGCAGTATTTT | CATPTAGVEWADTQYF
TRBJ2-2 | few | TRBV29-1 | NA | TGCAGCGGAGGAGGACAGCCGAACACCGGGGAGCTGTTTTTT | CSGGGQPNTGELFF
TRBJ1-1 | once | TRBV19 | TRBD1 | TGTGCCAGTAGCCCCGACAGGGGCGCAGGAGAGAACACTGAAGCTTTCTTT | CASSPDRGAGENTEAFF
TRBJ1-2 | NA | TRBV2 | NA | TGTGCCAGCAAAACCGACCAGAACTATGGCTACACCTTC | CASKTDQNYGYTF
TRBJ1-2 | NA | TRBV7-2 | NA | TGTGCCAGCAGCGGGACGCCCGGGGAGAGGGCTTACACCTTC | CASSGTPGERAYTF
TRBJ2-1 | NA | TRBV19 | NA | TGTGCCAGTAGTCCTCTGGGCAATAGCGACAATGAGCAGTTCTTC | CASSPLGNSDNEQFF
TRBJ1-5 | NA | TRBV6-5 | NA | TGTGCCAGCCTAAAGGGACAACCAAACCAGCCCCAGCATTTT | CASLKGQPNQPQHF
TRBJ1-6 | few | TRBV4-3 | TRBD1 | TGCGCCAGCAGCCAAGAACGGGACAGCTATTATAATTCACCCCTCCACTTT | CASSQERDSYYNSPLHF
TRBJ1-1 | NA | TRBV9 | NA | TGTGCCAGCAGCGTAGCTGGGCAGGCAGTGGTCCCTGAAGCTTTCTTT | CASSVAGQAVVPEAFF
TRBJ1-6 | NA | TRBV11-1 | NA | TGTGCCAGCAGCCGCCCAAACGATTCACCCCTCCACTTT | CASSRPNDSPLHF
TRBJ1-5 | few | TRBV19 | NA | TGTGCCAGTAGTACTCGGGTGGGCAATCAGCCCCAGCATTTT | CASSTRVGNQPQHF
TRBJ1-4 | NA | TRBV13 | NA | TGTGCCAGCAGCTTAGGGGGGGATCACAATGAAAAACTGTTTTTT | CASSLGGDHNEKLFF
TRBJ2-3 | NA | TRBV2 | NA | TGTGCCAGCCACGAACACCAGGGACTCACAGATACGCAGTATTTT | CASHEHQGLTDTQYF